This TCR beta chain stems from a study of T cell clones after liver transplantation. Overall study context: TCRbeta sequencing after a pre-transplant mixed lymphocyte reaction identified graft-donor-reactive clones, later tracked in post-transplant blood. The study, taken as a whole, reports: Post-transplant, graft-donor-reactive CD4 TCRbeta sequences in blood dropped significantly in most of the 8 subjects.

The CDR3 runs 13 residues. Germline V gives CDR1 KGHSH, CDR2 LQKENI. Between the trimmed V and J ends, which lost 3 bases and 1 base, there was a span of 5 bases. On this clone: Its specificity is unknown.

Repertoires were generated with immunoSEQ multiplex PCR, while TCRdb's copy carries only in-frame clones and drops some. The sample has approximately 70,000 clones, 80% to 85% seen once. The source is a human patient who received a liver transplant. Some T cells may be transferred from the graft donor. The V and J genes are TRBV18 and TRBJ2-3, with unresolved D. The sample was CD4+ T cells from blood, taken around 50 months after liver transplant. The chain's CDR3 is CASSPTRTDTQYF. The CDR3 nucleotides are TGTGCCAGCTCACCGACACGCACAGATACGCAGTATTTT. Together with reference TRBV18 and TRBJ2-3, the CDR3 gives the full variable domain: NAGVMQNPRHLVRRRGQEARLRCSPMKGHSHVYWYRQLPEEGLKFMVYLQKENIIDESGMPKERFSAEFPKEGPSILRIQQVVRGDSAAYFCASSPTRTDTQYFGPGTRLTVL.